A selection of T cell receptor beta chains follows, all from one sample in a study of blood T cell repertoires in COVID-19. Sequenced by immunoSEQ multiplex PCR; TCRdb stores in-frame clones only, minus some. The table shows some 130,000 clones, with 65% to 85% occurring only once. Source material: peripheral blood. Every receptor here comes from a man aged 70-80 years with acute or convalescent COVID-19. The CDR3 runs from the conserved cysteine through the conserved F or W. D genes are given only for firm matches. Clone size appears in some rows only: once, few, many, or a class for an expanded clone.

CDR3 DNA: TGCGCCAGCAGCTTGGGACGAACAGGGAATGAAAAACTGTTTTTT
CDR3 protein: CASSLGRTGNEKLFF
V gene: TRBV5-1
D gene: NA
J gene: TRBJ1-4
clone size: once

CDR3 DNA: TGTGCCAGCAGCTTGGGGACGGGCGGACAGAACAATCAGCCCCAGCATTTT
CDR3 protein: CASSLGTGGQNNQPQHF
V gene: TRBV5-8
D gene: NA
J gene: TRBJ1-5
clone size: NA

CDR3 DNA: TGTGCCAGCAGCCCCGGCGGGGTAGTGGGAAACTATGGCTACACCTTC
CDR3 protein: CASSPGGVVGNYGYTF
V gene: TRBV5-6
D gene: NA
J gene: TRBJ1-2
clone size: NA

CDR3 DNA: TGTGCCAGCAGTAGCTGGACAGGGACGAACACTGAAGCTTTCTTT
CDR3 protein: CASSSWTGTNTEAFF
V gene: TRBV27
D gene: TRBD1
J gene: TRBJ1-1
clone size: NA

CDR3 DNA: TGTGCCAGTAGTGCCGGGACAGGGTTCGGGGGGGAGCTGTTTTTT
CDR3 protein: CASSAGTGFGGELFF
V gene: TRBV19
D gene: TRBD1
J gene: TRBJ2-2
clone size: NA

CDR3 DNA: TGTGCCAGCAGCGCCCTCTACTATACGCAGTATTTT
CDR3 protein: CASSALYYTQYF
V gene: TRBV5-8
D gene: NA
J gene: TRBJ2-3
clone size: NA

CDR3 DNA: TGCAGCGTCGAAAGGACAGGGTCGGACACCGGGGAGCTGTTTTTT
CDR3 protein: CSVERTGSDTGELFF
V gene: TRBV29-1
D gene: TRBD1
J gene: TRBJ2-2
clone size: few

CDR3 DNA: TGTGCCAGCTCACTTAACAGGGTAGCCGGGCCCTACGAGCAGTACTTC
CDR3 protein: CASSLNRVAGPYEQYF
V gene: TRBV18
D gene: NA
J gene: TRBJ2-7
clone size: NA

CDR3 DNA: TGCGCCAGCAGCTTGGAGGGGGTACACGACTATGGCTACACCTTC
CDR3 protein: CASSLEGVHDYGYTF
V gene: TRBV5-1
D gene: NA
J gene: TRBJ1-2
clone size: NA

CDR3 DNA: TGTGCCAGCAGTTTACCCCCTGGAGCGAATCCTCGGGGGGGCAATGAGCAGTTCTTC
CDR3 protein: CASSLPPGANPRGGNEQFF
V gene: TRBV7-2
D gene: TRBD2
J gene: TRBJ2-1
clone size: NA

CDR3 DNA: TGTGCCAGCAGCCAGAACACACAGTATAGCAATCAGCCCCAGCATTTT
CDR3 protein: CASSQNTQYSNQPQHF
V gene: TRBV4-2
D gene: NA
J gene: TRBJ1-5
clone size: NA

CDR3 DNA: TGTGCCAGCAGCCTTGACAGTTTGACCTACGAGCAGTACTTC
CDR3 protein: CASSLDSLTYEQYF
V gene: TRBV6-5
D gene: NA
J gene: TRBJ2-7
clone size: NA

CDR3 DNA: TGTGCCAGCAGTTTTTGGGCAGGGGGCAATCAGCCCCAGCATTTT
CDR3 protein: CASSFWAGGNQPQHF
V gene: TRBV28
D gene: NA
J gene: TRBJ1-5
clone size: NA

CDR3 DNA: TGTGCCAGCAGTCTATTCGGGACAGGGGCCGCCGGGGAGCTGTTTTTT
CDR3 protein: CASSLFGTGAAGELFF
V gene: TRBV14
D gene: TRBD1
J gene: TRBJ2-2
clone size: NA

CDR3 DNA: TGTGCCTGGAGTGTACGTACGTGGGAGGCGGATGAGCAGTTCTTC
CDR3 protein: CAWSVRTWEADEQFF
V gene: TRBV30
D gene: NA
J gene: TRBJ2-1
clone size: NA

CDR3 DNA: TGTGCCAGCAGCCCCGACAGGGTCTTAGGGGACGAGCAGTACTTC
CDR3 protein: CASSPDRVLGDEQYF
V gene: TRBV3-1/TRBV3-2
D gene: TRBD1
J gene: TRBJ2-7
clone size: NA

CDR3 DNA: TGTGCCTGGAGTCTTTTTAAGCGGGGGGGTAGGGATACGCAGTATTTT
CDR3 protein: CAWSLFKRGGRDTQYF
V gene: TRBV30
D gene: TRBD2
J gene: TRBJ2-3
clone size: NA

CDR3 DNA: TGTGCCAGCAGCCGATCGACAGCACAAGAGACCCAGTACTTC
CDR3 protein: CASSRSTAQETQYF
V gene: TRBV11-1
D gene: NA
J gene: TRBJ2-5
clone size: few

CDR3 DNA: TGTGCCAGCAGTTACTCGGAGACTCCGTCCTACGAGCAGTACTTC
CDR3 protein: CASSYSETPSYEQYF
V gene: TRBV6-5
D gene: NA
J gene: TRBJ2-7
clone size: NA

CDR3 DNA: TGTGCCAGCAGCCGACAGGGGGCATATGGCTACACCTTC
CDR3 protein: CASSRQGAYGYTF
V gene: TRBV3-1/TRBV3-2
D gene: TRBD1
J gene: TRBJ1-2
clone size: NA

CDR3 DNA: TGCGCCAGCAGCTTGGGACTCCTTCCCAGTCAGCCCCAGCATTTT
CDR3 protein: CASSLGLLPSQPQHF
V gene: TRBV5-1
D gene: NA
J gene: TRBJ1-5
clone size: NA

CDR3 DNA: TGTGCCAGCAGCCAAGAGGTTTTCCGGGGGTTGGCTGAAGCTTTCTTT
CDR3 protein: CASSQEVFRGLAEAFF
V gene: TRBV16
D gene: NA
J gene: TRBJ1-1
clone size: few

CDR3 DNA: TGTGCCAGCAGCCAAGATGTCGGGGGGGAAACCTCGTACAATGAGCAGTTCTTC
CDR3 protein: CASSQDVGGETSYNEQFF
V gene: TRBV3-1/TRBV3-2
D gene: TRBD2
J gene: TRBJ2-1
clone size: NA

CDR3 DNA: TGCGCCAGCAGCTTCTTGGGACAGGGGTCCTATGGCTACACCTTC
CDR3 protein: CASSFLGQGSYGYTF
V gene: TRBV5-1
D gene: TRBD1
J gene: TRBJ1-2
clone size: NA

CDR3 DNA: TGTGCCACTTCAGACAGGGGGGATGAAAAACTGTTTTTT
CDR3 protein: CATSDRGDEKLFF
V gene: TRBV10-3
D gene: TRBD1
J gene: TRBJ1-4
clone size: NA

CDR3 DNA: TGTGCCAGCAGCCACCTGCCCGACAGGGGGGGCTACGAGCAGTACTTC
CDR3 protein: CASSHLPDRGGYEQYF
V gene: TRBV3-1/TRBV3-2
D gene: TRBD1
J gene: TRBJ2-7
clone size: few

CDR3 DNA: TGTGCCAGCTCACTAAACCGGGACAGCTCTGGAAACACCATATATTTT
CDR3 protein: CASSLNRDSSGNTIYF
V gene: TRBV18
D gene: TRBD1
J gene: TRBJ1-3
clone size: once

CDR3 DNA: TGTGCCAGCAGTCAGGACGGGACAGGGGGGGCGAATGCCAAAAATCAGCCCCAGCATTTT
CDR3 protein: CASSQDGTGGANAKNQPQHF
V gene: TRBV6-6
D gene: TRBD1
J gene: TRBJ1-5
clone size: NA

CDR3 DNA: TGCAGCGTTGAGATATCCCGCCCCAGTAAGCGGGAGCAGTTCTTC
CDR3 protein: CSVEISRPSKREQFF
V gene: TRBV29-1
D gene: NA
J gene: TRBJ2-1
clone size: once

CDR3 DNA: TGTGCCAGCATCACTGACAGACCCACAGATACGCAGTATTTT
CDR3 protein: CASITDRPTDTQYF
V gene: TRBV27
D gene: NA
J gene: TRBJ2-3
clone size: NA

CDR3 DNA: TGTGCCAGCAGCTTGGGACAAATGAACACTGAAGCTTTCTTT
CDR3 protein: CASSLGQMNTEAFF
V gene: TRBV7-9
D gene: NA
J gene: TRBJ1-1
clone size: NA

CDR3 DNA: TGTGCCAGTCAGGCCTCCAATCAGCCCCAGCATTTT
CDR3 protein: CASQASNQPQHF
V gene: TRBV28
D gene: NA
J gene: TRBJ1-5
clone size: NA

CDR3 DNA: TGTGCCAGCAGCTTAGGGAATAGCGGAGGCACAGATACGCAGTATTTT
CDR3 protein: CASSLGNSGGTDTQYF
V gene: TRBV11-2
D gene: NA
J gene: TRBJ2-3
clone size: once

CDR3 DNA: TGTGCCAGCAGTGACATCCATAATTCACCCCTCCACTTT
CDR3 protein: CASSDIHNSPLHF
V gene: TRBV12-3/TRBV12-4
D gene: NA
J gene: TRBJ1-6
clone size: once

CDR3 DNA: TGTGCCAGCAGCTGGGGACTGGAGGGGACCCAGTACTTC
CDR3 protein: CASSWGLEGTQYF
V gene: TRBV5-6
D gene: NA
J gene: TRBJ2-5
clone size: NA